These T cell receptor beta chains were read from a single sample in a study of cytomegalovirus exposure and HLA in healthy donors. Sequenced by immunoSEQ multiplex PCR; TCRdb stores in-frame clones only, minus some. The repertoire holds approximately 170,000 clones, with 85% as singletons. Sequenced material: PBMCs. The origin of the receptors is a boy between 2 and 15 years old in good health and CMV-seronegative. Each CDR3 is given with its conserved first and last residue. Each record gives: V gene, D gene, J gene, clone size, CDR3 DNA, CDR3 protein. The D gene is left open where the match is weak. The size entry is marked missing in some rows and otherwise reads once, few, many or a size class.

>TRBV28|.|TRBJ2-6|.
TGTGCCAGCAGCCTCTCGGGAGTCAGAAAGGGAAGGGGCTTCTCTGGGGCCAACGTCCTGACTTTC
CASSLSGVRKGRGFSGANVLTF
>TRBV7-2|TRBD2|TRBJ2-1|.
TGTGCCAGCAGCTCCAGCGGGGGGCCACGTGCGCAGTTCTTC
CASSSSGGPRAQFF
>TRBV2|.|TRBJ2-3|.
TGTGCAAGTCAGGAGCGGTCTAGCACAGATACGCAGTATTTT
CASQERSSTDTQYF
>TRBV21-1|.|TRBJ1-2|.
TGTGCCAGCAGCGGGACAGGCACCTATGGCTACACCTTC
CASSGTGTYGYTF
>TRBV7-9|.|TRBJ1-1|.
TGTGCCAGCAGCTTAGGGGACACGGTAAACACTGAAGCTTTCTTT
CASSLGDTVNTEAFF
>TRBV4-1|.|TRBJ2-7|once
TGCGCCAGCAGCCCGCAACAGGGCCCCTACGAGCAGTACTTC
CASSPQQGPYEQYF
>TRBV5-4|TRBD1|TRBJ2-2|.
TGTGCCAGCAGCTTGGAGGGGGCCGCCACCGGGGAGCTGTTTTTT
CASSLEGAATGELFF
>TRBV9|.|TRBJ2-7|.
TGTGCCAGCAGCGTAGAGGCTAGCCCCCCTTACGAGCAGTACTTC
CASSVEASPPYEQYF
>TRBV2|TRBD1|TRBJ1-1|.
TGTGCCAGCAGGCAGAAAATAACTCGACAGGGTCGAGCTTTCTTT
CASRQKITRQGRAFF
>TRBV6-1|.|TRBJ1-1|.
TGTGCCAGCAGTGACGGGGGGCGGGCGAACACTGAAGCTTTCTTT
CASSDGGRANTEAFF
>TRBV27|TRBD1|TRBJ1-1|.
TGTGCCAGCAGGGTCCGACAGGGGGAGGAGGCTGAAGCTTTCTTT
CASRVRQGEEAEAFF
>TRBV9|TRBD2|TRBJ2-7|.
TGTGCCAGCAGCGCCCTGGGACTAGCGGGATCCTACGAGCAGTACTTC
CASSALGLAGSYEQYF
>TRBV28|TRBD2|TRBJ2-7|.
TGTGCCAGCAGTCCCAGCGGGAGGTTTTACGAGCAGTACTTC
CASSPSGRFYEQYF
>TRBV28|TRBD2|TRBJ2-7|.
TGTGCCAGCAGTCCTTGGGGGGGTGCGGATGCCTACGAGCAGTACTTC
CASSPWGGADAYEQYF
>TRBV5-1|TRBD1|TRBJ1-5|.
TGCGCCAGCAGCTTGGGACAGGGTGGCAATCAGCCCCAGCATTTT
CASSLGQGGNQPQHF
>TRBV19|.|TRBJ1-5|.
TGTGCCAGTAGTACCGGACAGTTGAATCAGCCCCAGCATTTT
CASSTGQLNQPQHF
>TRBV2|.|TRBJ2-1|.
TGTGCCAGCCAATTCACCGGACTGTTCTACAATGAGCAGTTCTTC
CASQFTGLFYNEQFF
>TRBV10-3|.|TRBJ2-2|.
TGTGCCATCAGTGAGTTCCCCACAGGGTCAGGGAAGGGGGCCGGGGAGCTGTTTTTT
CAISEFPTGSGKGAGELFF
>TRBV30|TRBD2|TRBJ2-1|.
TGTGCCTGGCAGAAGACTAGCGGCTCTCAGTTCTTC
CAWQKTSGSQFF
>TRBV9|.|TRBJ1-2|.
TGTGCCAGCAGCGTAGATGGCAGCTACACCTTC
CASSVDGSYTF
>TRBV4-1|.|TRBJ1-5|.
TGCGCCAGCAGCCAAGAGGGAGGGTTTCAGCCCCAGCATTTT
CASSQEGGFQPQHF
>TRBV5-1|TRBD1|TRBJ2-5|once
TGCGCCAGCAGCTCCTCCGGGACAGGGTTAGAGACCCAGTACTTC
CASSSSGTGLETQYF
>TRBV27|.|TRBJ2-1|.
TGTGCCAGCAGTTTAAATTTGGCGGGCCCCTTGGATGAGCAGTTCTTC
CASSLNLAGPLDEQFF
>TRBV19|.|TRBJ2-2|.
TGTGCCAGTACCTCAAGGGCGGACACCGCGGAGCTGTTTTTT
CASTSRADTAELFF
>TRBV6-5|.|TRBJ2-1|.
TGTGCCAGCAGTTACGGCATTCAGGCTGAGCAGTTCTTC
CASSYGIQAEQFF
>TRBV18|TRBD1|TRBJ1-2|.
TGTGCCAGCTCACCAACCGCCGGGACAGGCGCTGAACTGAGCTATGGCTACACCTTC
CASSPTAGTGAELSYGYTF
>TRBV6-6|.|TRBJ2-5|.
TGTGCCAGCAGTCAGTTTTCCAAAGAGACCCAGTACTTC
CASSQFSKETQYF
>TRBV27|TRBD2|TRBJ2-1|.
TGTGCCAGCAGTTTGAGGACTAGGAACAATGAGCAGTTCTTC
CASSLRTRNNEQFF
>TRBV29-1|.|TRBJ1-2|.
TGCAGCGTTGCAACGGAGGTAGAAGGATATGGCTACACCTTC
CSVATEVEGYGYTF
>TRBV1|.|TRBJ2-1|few
TGCACCAGCAGCCAAAACGGGACTTTTAATGAGCAGTTCTTC
CTSSQNGTFNEQFF
>TRBV6-5|TRBD1|TRBJ1-1|.
TGTGCCAGCAGCCCGGACAGGGCCAGAGCTGAAGCTTTCTTT
CASSPDRARAEAFF
>TRBV5-1|TRBD1|TRBJ1-6|.
TGCGCCAGCAGCTTGGCCCCGGCAGGGGGTGATTCACCCCTCCACTTT
CASSLAPAGGDSPLHF
>TRBV5-1|TRBD2|TRBJ2-3|.
TGCGCCAGCAGCCCGGGAGTGACTAGCGGTAGCACAGATACGCAGTATTTT
CASSPGVTSGSTDTQYF